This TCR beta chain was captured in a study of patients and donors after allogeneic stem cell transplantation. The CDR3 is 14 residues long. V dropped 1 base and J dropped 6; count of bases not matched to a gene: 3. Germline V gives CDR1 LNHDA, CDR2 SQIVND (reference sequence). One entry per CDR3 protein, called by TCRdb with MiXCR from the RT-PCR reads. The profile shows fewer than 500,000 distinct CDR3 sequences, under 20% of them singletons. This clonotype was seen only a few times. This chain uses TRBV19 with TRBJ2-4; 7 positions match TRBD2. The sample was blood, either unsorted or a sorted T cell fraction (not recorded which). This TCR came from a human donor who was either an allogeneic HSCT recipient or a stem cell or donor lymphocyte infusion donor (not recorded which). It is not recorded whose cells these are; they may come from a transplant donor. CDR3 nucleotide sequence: TGTGCCAGTAGTATAGTGGGCGGGAGAAACATTCAGTACTTC. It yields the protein CASSIVGGRNIQYF. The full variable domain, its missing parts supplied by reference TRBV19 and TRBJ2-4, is DGGITQSPKYLFRKEGQNVTLSCEQNLNHDAMYWYRQDPGQGLRLIYYSQIVNDFQKGDIAEGYSVSREKKESFPLTVTSAQKNPTAFYLCASSIVGGRNIQYFGAGTRLSVL.